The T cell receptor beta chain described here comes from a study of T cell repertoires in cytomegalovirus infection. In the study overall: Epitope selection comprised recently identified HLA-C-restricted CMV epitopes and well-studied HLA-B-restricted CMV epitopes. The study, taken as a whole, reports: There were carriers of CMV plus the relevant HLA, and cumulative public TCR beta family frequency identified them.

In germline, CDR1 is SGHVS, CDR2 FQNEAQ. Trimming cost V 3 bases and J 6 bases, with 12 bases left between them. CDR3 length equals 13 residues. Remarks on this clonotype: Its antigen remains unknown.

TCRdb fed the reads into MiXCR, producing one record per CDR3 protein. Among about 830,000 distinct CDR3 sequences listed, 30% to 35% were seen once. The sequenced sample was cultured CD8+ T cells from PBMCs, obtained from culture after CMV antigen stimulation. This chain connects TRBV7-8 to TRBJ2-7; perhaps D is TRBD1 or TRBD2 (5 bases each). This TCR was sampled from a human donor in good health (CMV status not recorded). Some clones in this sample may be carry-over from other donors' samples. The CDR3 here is CASSFITGTEQYV. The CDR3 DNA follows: TGTGCCAGCAGCTTTATTACGGGGACCGAGCAGTACGTC.